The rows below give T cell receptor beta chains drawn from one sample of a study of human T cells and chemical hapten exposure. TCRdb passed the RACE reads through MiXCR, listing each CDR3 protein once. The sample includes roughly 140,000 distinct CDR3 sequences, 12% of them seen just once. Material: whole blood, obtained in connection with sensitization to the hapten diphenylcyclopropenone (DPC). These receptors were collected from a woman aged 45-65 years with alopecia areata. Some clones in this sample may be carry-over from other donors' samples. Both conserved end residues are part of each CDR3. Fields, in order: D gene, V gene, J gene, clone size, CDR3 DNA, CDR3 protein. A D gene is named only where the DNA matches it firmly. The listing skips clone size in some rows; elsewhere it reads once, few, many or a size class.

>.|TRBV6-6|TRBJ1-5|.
TGTGCCAGCAGTTTTGGACAGTTAAGCAATCAGCCCCAGCATTTT
CASSFGQLSNQPQHF
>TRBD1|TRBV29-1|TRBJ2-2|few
TGCAGCGTTGCTGGGACAGGCACCGGGGAGCTGTTTTTT
CSVAGTGTGELFF
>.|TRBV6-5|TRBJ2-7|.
TGTGCCAGCAGTCTGAAACAGGGAAGGGAGCAGTACTTC
CASSLKQGREQYF
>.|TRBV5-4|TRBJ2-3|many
TGTGCCAGCAGCTTGGATGTCAGGGAAACAGATACGCAGTATTTT
CASSLDVRETDTQYF
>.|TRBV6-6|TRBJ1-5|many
TGTGCCAGCATTTCCGAGGTTTTCAATCAGCCCCAGCATTTT
CASISEVFNQPQHF
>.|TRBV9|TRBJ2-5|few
TGTGCCAGCAGCGTCGGACAGCTAGAGACCCAGTACTTC
CASSVGQLETQYF
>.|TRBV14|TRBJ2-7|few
TGTGCCAGCAGCCACCCCGGCCGGGCTCAGGAGCAGTACTTC
CASSHPGRAQEQYF
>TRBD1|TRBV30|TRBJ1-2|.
TGTGCCTGGGCAACAGGGGGTAACTATGGCTACACCTTC
CAWATGGNYGYTF
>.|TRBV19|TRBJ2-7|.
TGTGCCAGTAGTGAGAACGAGCAGTACTTC
CASSENEQYF
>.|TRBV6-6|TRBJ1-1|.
TGTGCCAGCAGTTACGGGAGGAACACTGAAGCTTTCTTT
CASSYGRNTEAFF
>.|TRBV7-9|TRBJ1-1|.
TGTGCCAGCAGCTTTTCTCAAAAGCCTGAAGCTTTCTTT
CASSFSQKPEAFF
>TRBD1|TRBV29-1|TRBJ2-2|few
TGCAGCGTCCCGGGACAGGGGAACACCGGGGAGCTGTTTTTT
CSVPGQGNTGELFF
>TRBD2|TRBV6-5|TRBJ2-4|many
TGTGCCAGCAGTCCCCTAGCGGGCCACAAAAACATTCAGTACTTC
CASSPLAGHKNIQYF
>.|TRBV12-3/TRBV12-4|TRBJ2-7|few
TGTGCCAGCAGTTTCGGGCAGACTCCATCAACCTACGAGCAGTACTTC
CASSFGQTPSTYEQYF
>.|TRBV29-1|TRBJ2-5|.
TGCAGCGCCGTAGGACAGTTAGAGACCCAGTACTTC
CSAVGQLETQYF
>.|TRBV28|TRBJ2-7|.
TGTGCCAGCAGTCCTCCTGAGGTCCACCTGGAGCAGTACTTC
CASSPPEVHLEQYF